A single sample gave rise to the 8 T cell receptor beta chains below, sequenced in a study of CD8 T cells in Susac syndrome. It was with random hexamers that about 0.45 to 1 ug RNA was reverse transcribed. MiXCR was run by TCRdb on the immunoSEQ multiplex PCR reads, yielding one entry per CDR3 protein. This table holds about 210,000 distinct CDR3 sequences, 95% found once. Sequenced input: CD4+ T cells from PBMCs. These receptors all come from a human donor in good health.

The chain has TRBV9 and TRBJ2-2; 7 nucleotides align to TRBD1. Trimming removed 0 bases from V and 6 bases from J; junction bases left unmatched: 5. The CDR3 is 15 residues long. CDR1 is SGDLS, CDR2 YYNGEE, per germline. The CDR3 is CASSVGQGIAGELFF. The CDR3 bases are TGTGCCAGCAGCGTAGGACAGGGAATCGCCGGGGAGCTGTTTTTT.

The rearrangement links TRBV12-3 or TRBV12-4 to TRBJ2-3, with no clear D. Trimming took 10 bases from V and 6 from J, leaving 14 bases between them. This CDR3 has 12 amino acids. CDR3: CATATSIDTQYF. In DNA, the CDR3 is TGTGCCACCGCAACCTCGATCGATACGCAGTATTTT.

V is TRBV5-1 and J is TRBJ2-5; D is uncertain. CDR1 is SGHRS, CDR2 YFSETQ, per germline. The ends were cut back, 0 bases at V and 2 bases at J, with 5 bases in the middle. This CDR3 has 13 amino acids. CDR3 DNA sequence: TGCGCCAGCAGCTTGGCGGAACAAGAGACCCAGTACTTC. Residues: CASSLAEQETQYF.

As concerns this clonotype: Its ends do not fully match the called genes, so a read error is possible. The rearrangement uses TRBV7-7 and TRBJ2-3, with D perhaps matching TRBD2 (6 bases). Germline CDR1 reads SSHAT; CDR2 reads FNYEAQ (reference sequence). CDR3 length: 14 amino acids. The CDR3 spells CASSFSGGTDTQYF. DNA of the CDR3: TGTGCTAGCAGCTTTAGCGGTGGCACAGATACGCAGTATTTT.

For the CDR3, the DNA is TGCAGTGCTCATTCCCCCTCTCGCTCCACAGATACGCAGTATTTT. Amino acid sequence: CSAHSPSRSTDTQYF. The rearrangement links TRBV20-1 to TRBJ2-3; D is unresolved. Trimming cost V 5 bases and J 2 bases, with 17 bases left between them. Germline CDR1 is DFQATT and CDR2 is SNEGSKA (reference sequence). The CDR3 loop spans 15 amino acids.

The chain recombines TRBV20-1 with TRBJ2-1, with 9 bases that match TRBD2. Unmatched junction bases numbered 8, after V lost 5 bases and J lost 6 bases. Germline loops: CDR1 DFQATT, CDR2 SNEGSKA (reference sequence). CDR3 length equals 14 residues. The CDR3: CSAESGGLGNEQFF. CDR3 in DNA: TGCAGTGCTGAAAGCGGGGGGCTCGGCAATGAGCAGTTCTTC.

The CDR3 protein is CSVEEVKNTEAFF. The CDR3 DNA sequence: TGCAGCGTGGAGGAGGTTAAGAACACTGAAGCTTTCTTT. The chain combines TRBV29-1 with TRBJ1-1; D unclear. The CDR3 contains 13 residues. V lost 6 bases and J 1 base, leaving 12 bases between the germline ends. Germline assignment: CDR1 SQVTM and CDR2 ANQGSEA.

The V and J genes are TRBV3-1 and TRBJ2-5; D assignment may be TRBD1 or TRBD2 (5 bases each). Germline V gene sequence: CDR1 LGHDT, CDR2 YNNKEL (reference sequence). Trimming removed 10 bases from V and 0 bases from J, with 12 bases in between. The CDR3 has 13 amino acids. Here the CDR3 reads CATAEGYQETQYF. CDR3 nucleotide sequence: TGTGCCACCGCAGAGGGGTACCAAGAGACCCAGTACTTC.